These 25 T cell receptor delta chains share one sample of origin, sequenced in a study of Vδ1+ human thymocytes. Study results and caveats: In the thymus, TRG and TRD repertoires looked highly polyclonal with Gaussian CDR3 lengths.

The template was reverse-transcribed extracted RNA. The CDR3 regions were amplified by multiplex PCR from V-gene primers to a constant-region primer. TCRdb reprocessed the multiplex PCR reads through CATT. The table lists 50,000 to 75,000 delta-chain clones, less than 15% of them singletons. These TCRs' antigens remain unknown. Material for sequencing was Vdelta1+ gamma-delta thymocytes from the thymus. Subset: FACS-sorted CD3+ TCRalphabeta- TCRVdelta1+ TCRVdelta2- thymocytes. Receptor source: a girl under three years old who had congenital heart surgery.

The chain carries TRDV1 and TRDJ1; TRDD3 matches 8 bases. V lost 2 bases and J lost 0; bases outside the gene matches: 11. This CDR3 has 18 amino acids. Germline V gives CDR1 TSWWSYY, CDR2 QGS. In DNA, the CDR3 is TGTGCTCTTGGGGAATCGGACGCTGGGGGACTGTACACCGATAAACTCATCTTT. Translating gives CALGESDAGGLYTDKLIF.

The V and J genes are TRAV29/DV5 and TRDJ1, with TRDD2 as a possible D gene (5 bases). Germline V CDR1 and CDR2: NSMFDY, ISSIKDK. V shed 6 bases and J shed 9 bases, with 33 bases lying between them. The CDR3 has 17 amino acids. The CDR3 reads CAENPPPSFARRWELIF. The CDR3 DNA is TGTGCAGAAAACCCGCCCCCCTCCTTCGCTAGACGGTGGGAACTCATCTTT.

The J gene is TRDJ1, the V gene TRDV1; 9 nucleotides align to TRDD3. CDR1 and CDR2 from the germline V gene are TSWWSYY and QGS. CDR3 length equals 19 residues. Unmatched junction bases numbered 12, after V lost 1 base and J lost 0 bases. The CDR3 DNA is TGTGCTCTTGGGGAACCCTCGTACTGGGGGAAACATTACACCGATAAACTCATCTTT. It is translated as CALGEPSYWGKHYTDKLIF.

This clone was seen more than once but under ten times. V is TRDV1 and J is TRDJ1; a possible D gene is TRDD2 (6 bases). Germline loops: CDR1 TSWWSYY, CDR2 QGS. Trimming removed 0 bases at V and 4 bases at J, with 30 bases between. This CDR3 is 21 amino acids long. The CDR3 DNA reads TGTGCTCTTGGGGAACTTACCGGTCCTACCCCTTTGATACAAGGTCTCGATAAACTCATCTTT. It encodes CALGELTGPTPLIQGLDKLIF.

The V and J genes are TRDV1 and TRDJ1; the D is unclear. CDR3 length equals 18 residues. V lost 2 bases and J 4 bases, leaving 23 bases between the germline ends. The germline CDR1 and CDR2 sequences are TSWWSYY and QGS. CDR3 sequence: CALGEGAPGWALGDKLIF. The DNA for the CDR3 is TGTGCTCTTGGGGAAGGAGCGCCGGGTTGGGCACTCGGCGATAAACTCATCTTT.

The chain couples TRDV1 to TRDJ1; the D gene is possibly TRDD2 (9 bases). V lost 3 bases, J lost 7 bases, and 24 bases lay in between. Germline lookup yields CDR1 TSWWSYY and CDR2 QGS. The CDR3 extends over 17 amino acids. The CDR3 DNA sequence: TGTGCTCTTGGGGAGGCCTTCCTACGGGCTACTGGGGGTAAACTCATCTTT. Encoded protein: CALGEAFLRATGGKLIF.

This clone appeared a few times. The V call is TRDV2, the J call TRDJ1; 7 nucleotides line up with TRDD3. The CDR3 is 16 amino acids. Losses at the gene ends were 1 base for V and 4 bases for J; bases not matched to a gene: 11. The germline gives CDR1 GEAIGNYY, CDR2 EKD. CDR3 sequence reads: CACDTLGALDGDKLIF. In nucleotides, the CDR3 is TGTGCCTGTGACACGCTGGGGGCTCTAGACGGCGATAAACTCATCTTT.

This clone was counted between two and nine times. The chain recombines TRDV1 with TRDJ1, with TRDD3 matching 13 bases. V shed 4 bases and J 0 bases; nucleotides not matched to a gene: 17. The CDR3 is 21 amino acids. Germline CDR1 and CDR2: TSWWSYY and QGS. The CDR3 DNA reads TGTGCTCTTGGGGTTCCTGGGTACTGGGGGATACGAGCGGGCCACACCGATAAACTCATCTTT. It specifies CALGVPGYWGIRAGHTDKLIF.

Only a few counts were recorded for this clone. V gene TRDV1 combines with J gene TRDJ1; D might be TRDD3 (8 bases). V was shortened by 7 bases and J by 0 bases, with 36 bases between the two germline ends. Germline lookup yields CDR1 TSWWSYY and CDR2 QGS. This CDR3 contains 22 residues. CDR3 residues: CALAAHILPPHGGSSYTDKLIF. The CDR3 DNA follows: TGTGCTCTTGCAGCTCACATCCTTCCTCCTCATGGGGGATCGTCGTACACCGATAAACTCATCTTT.

This clone occurred a few times. The chain employs TRDV1 and TRDJ1; 7 bases match TRDD3. Germline V CDR1 and CDR2: TSWWSYY, QGS. CDR3 length: 22 residues. V trimming: 2 bases; J trimming: 0 bases; junction bases outside the gene matches: 24. CDR3 region: CALGEKSPFRRGMREDTDKLIF. CDR3 DNA: TGTGCTCTTGGGGAAAAGTCCCCTTTTAGGCGGGGGATGAGAGAGGACACCGATAAACTCATCTTT.

The chain couples TRDV1 to TRDJ1; no clear D. CDR3 length: 15 residues. Germline CDR1 reads TSWWSYY; CDR2 reads QGS. The V end lost 4 bases, the J end lost 2 bases, and 14 bases lay between the germline ends. CDR3 protein: CALGAKIDPTDKLIF. The CDR3 DNA is TGTGCTCTTGGGGCCAAAATCGATCCAACCGATAAACTCATCTTT.

The V gene is TRDV1, the J gene TRDJ1, with D unresolved. This CDR3 is 16 amino acids long. Deletions cut 0 bases from V and 3 bases from J, with 14 bases between. CDR1 and CDR2 (germline): TSWWSYY, QGS. The CDR3 bases are TGTGCTCTTGGGGAACTAACCTCCTTGTACGCCGATAAACTCATCTTT. Its translation is CALGELTSLYADKLIF.

The genes are TRDV2 and TRDJ3; 13 bases fit TRDD3. The CDR3 totals 20 residues. Germline V gene data show CDR1 as GEAIGNYY and CDR2 as EKD. Losses at the gene ends were 3 bases for V and 4 bases for J; bases not matched to a gene: 11. CDR3 amino acids: CACDVVLGDTGSWDTRQMFF. The DNA of the CDR3 is TGTGCCTGTGACGTCGTACTGGGGGATACGGGGTCGTGGGACACCCGACAGATGTTTTTC.

This chain connects TRDV1 to TRDJ2; D gene unclear. CDR1 TSWWSYY and CDR2 QGS come from the germline V gene. The CDR3 runs to 15 residues. V was trimmed by 2 bases and J by 0 bases, leaving 7 bases between them. The DNA of the CDR3 is TGTGCTCTTGGGGAATTCTCGTCTTTGACAGCACAACTCTTCTTT. This translates into CALGEFSSLTAQLFF.

This clone came up a few times. The chain carries TRDV1 and TRDJ1; 8 bases match TRDD2. Per the germline V gene, CDR1 is TSWWSYY and CDR2 is QGS. The CDR3 is made up of 17 amino acids. J lost 0 bases, V lost 4 bases, and 10 bases had no gene match. The CDR3 coding sequence is TGTGCTCTTGGGGTAGCTTCCTACGACATAGACACCGATAAACTCATCTTT. Encoded protein: CALGVASYDIDTDKLIF.

The table lists this clone with a few counts. The chain joins TRDV1 to TRDJ2; TRDD2 might be the D (6 bases). Trimming shortened V by 9 bases and J by 10 bases, and 18 bases separated the two germline ends. The CDR3 consists of 13 residues. The germline V gene has CDR1 TSWWSYY and CDR2 QGS. The CDR3 region is CALRIRPSRQLFF. The CDR3 region has the DNA TGTGCTCTCCGTATAAGACCTTCCAGACAACTCTTCTTT.

This clone showed up many times. The chain combines TRDV2 with TRDJ1; 10 positions agree with TRDD3. Germline CDR1 reads GEAIGNYY; CDR2 reads EKD. The V and J ends lost 3 bases and 11 bases, in that order; junction bases with no gene match: 8. CDR3 length: 13 residues. The CDR3 DNA follows: TGTGCCTGTGACGTTCCGGGGGATACGGTGCTCATCTTT. This codes for CACDVPGDTVLIF.

The chain employs TRDV1 and TRDJ1; the match to TRDD3 covers 10 bases. With V trimmed by 2 bases and J by 0 bases, 12 bases remained unmatched. The length of the CDR3 is 19 residues. Germline CDR1 TSWWSYY, CDR2 QGS. The CDR3 reads CALGEWTDWGMIYTDKLIF. The CDR3 DNA follows: TGTGCTCTTGGGGAATGGACCGACTGGGGGATGATTTACACCGATAAACTCATCTTT.

In regard to this clone: At one end the junction does not follow the germline gene, possibly because of a read error. The J gene is TRDJ1, the V gene TRDV1; D remains unclear. CDR3 size: 15 residues. Germline-derived CDR1 and CDR2 are TSWWSYY and QGS. CDR3 coding DNA: TGTGCTCTTGGGGGATTCCCGGACTACACCGATAAACTCATCTTC. It yields the protein CALGGFPDYTDKLIF.

The chain employs TRDV1 and TRDJ1; no reliable D call. The CDR3 has 13 residues. V lost 2 bases to trimming and J lost 3 bases, with 7 bases between them. CDR1 and CDR2 from the germline V gene are TSWWSYY and QGS. The DNA for the CDR3 is TGTGCTCTTGGGGAAGCAGAACCCGATAAACTCATCTTT. It yields the protein CALGEAEPDKLIF.

The V call is TRDV1, the J call TRDJ1; weak D call: TRDD3 (6 bases). Germline loops: CDR1 TSWWSYY, CDR2 QGS. The CDR3 sequence is 13 residues long. With 4 bases removed from V and 0 bases from J, the gap between germline ends came to 6 bases. The CDR3 loop reads CALGGGNTDKLIF. The CDR3 DNA sequence: TGTGCTCTTGGGGGGGGGAACACCGATAAACTCATCTTT.

This clone has just a few counts. The gene calls are TRDV2 and TRDJ1; 8 nucleotides agree with TRDD2. The CDR3 covers 27 residues. CDR1 is GEAIGNYY, CDR2 EKD, per germline. V shed 1 base and J 0 bases; nucleotides not matched to a gene: 39. The CDR3 sequence is CACDTLPTGSRPWTVFGIRTYTDKLIF. CDR3 nucleotides: TGTGCCTGTGACACACTTCCTACCGGATCCCGCCCTTGGACTGTTTTCGGCATACGGACCTACACCGATAAACTCATCTTT.

The V and J genes are TRDV1 and TRDJ1; 9 nucleotides agree with TRDD3. This CDR3 has 20 amino acids. The junction had 26 bases not matched to a gene; V was cut back by 5 bases and J by 7 bases. Germline V gene data show CDR1 as TSWWSYY and CDR2 as QGS. The CDR3 nucleotides are TGTGCTCTTGGGAACCCGGTAGATCCTCCGACTGGGGGAGCCCCCTCTAAACTCATCTTT. It encodes CALGNPVDPPTGGAPSKLIF.

V and J are TRDV1 and TRDJ1; 9 positions match TRDD3. The CDR3 has 18 residues. The V and J ends lost 9 bases and 0 bases, in that order; junction bases with no gene match: 17. Germline V gene sequence: CDR1 TSWWSYY, CDR2 QGS. CDR3 sequence: CALHFSCTGGEYTDKLIF. The CDR3 nucleotides read TGTGCTCTCCACTTTTCCTGTACTGGGGGAGAGTACACCGATAAACTCATCTTT.

This clone was found a few times. V is TRDV1 and J is TRDJ1; a weak D match, TRDD3 (9 bases). The CDR3 has 22 amino acids. Trimming took 2 bases from V and 0 from J, leaving 31 bases between them. Germline CDR1 and CDR2: TSWWSYY and QGS. The CDR3 nucleotides read TGTGCTCTTGGGGAAAGACTTCCTACAACCGTACTGGGGGAGAGGTACACCGATAAACTCATCTTT. Protein product: CALGERLPTTVLGERYTDKLIF.